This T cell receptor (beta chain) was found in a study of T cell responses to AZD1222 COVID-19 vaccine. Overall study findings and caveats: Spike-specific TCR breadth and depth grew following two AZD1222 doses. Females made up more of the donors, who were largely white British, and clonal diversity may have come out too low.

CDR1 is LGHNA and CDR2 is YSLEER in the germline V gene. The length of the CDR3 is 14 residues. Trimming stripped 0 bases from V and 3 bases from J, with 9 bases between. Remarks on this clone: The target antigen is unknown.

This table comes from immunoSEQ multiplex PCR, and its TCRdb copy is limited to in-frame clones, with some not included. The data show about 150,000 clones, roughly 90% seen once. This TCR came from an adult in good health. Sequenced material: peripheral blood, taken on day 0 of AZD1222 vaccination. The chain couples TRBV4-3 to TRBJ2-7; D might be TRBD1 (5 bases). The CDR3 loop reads CASSQDQRGYEQYF. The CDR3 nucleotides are TGCGCCAGCAGCCAAGATCAAAGGGGCTACGAGCAGTACTTC.